Shown below are 13 T cell receptor beta chains from a single sample sequenced in a study of blood T cell repertoires in COVID-19. Data came from immunoSEQ multiplex PCR; TCRdb stores just in-frame clones and leaves some out. The sample yields approximately 72,000 clones, 88% seen once. What was sequenced was peripheral blood. The receptors were sampled from a man over 45 with acute or convalescent COVID-19.

V is TRBV7-9 and J is TRBJ2-3, with 10 bases matching TRBD1. Trimming took 4 bases from V and 4 from J; bases not matched to a gene: 5. The CDR3 runs 15 residues. Germline assignment: CDR1 SEHNR and CDR2 FQNEAQ (reference sequence). Here the CDR3 DNA reads TGTGCCAGCAGCTACGGACAGGGGGTCGCAGATACGCAGTATTTT. This codes for CASSYGQGVADTQYF. The variable domain in full, with the rest retrieved from reference TRBV7-9 and TRBJ2-3, is DTGVSQNPRHKITKRGQNVTFRCDPISEHNRLYWYRQTLGQGPEFLTYFQNEAQLEKSRLLSDRFSAERPKGSFSTLEIQRTEQGDSAMYLCASSYGQGVADTQYFGPGTRLTVL.

This chain joins TRBV6-5 and TRBJ1-6; 7 nucleotides line up with TRBD1. V shed 3 bases, J shed 10 bases, and the junction held 6 bases outside the gene matches. Germline V gene sequence: CDR1 MNHEY, CDR2 SVGAGI. The CDR3 length is 14 residues. In DNA form, the CDR3 reads TGTGCCAGCAGTTATACTAGACAGGGCTCACCCCTCCACTTT. It translates to CASSYTRQGSPLHF.

A word on this clone: The sample has other DNA sequences that encode this CDR3 too. CDR3 nucleotide sequence: TGCGCCAGCAGCTCCGGGACAGGGGGACGGGAGACCCAGTACTTC. The encoded protein is CASSSGTGGRETQYF. The V and J genes are TRBV5-1 and TRBJ2-5; 11 bases align to TRBD1. Losses at the gene ends were 3 bases for V and 5 bases for J; bases not matched to a gene: 6. This CDR3 region has 15 residues. The germline V gene encodes CDR1 SGHRS and CDR2 YFSETQ.

This chain joins TRBV5-6 and TRBJ1-6; D not certain. Germline values: CDR1 SGHDT, CDR2 YYEEEE. V lost 4 bases to trimming and J lost 7 bases, with 9 bases between them. The CDR3 consists of 13 residues. DNA for the CDR3: TGTGCCAGCAGCCCTGGAGGAAATTCACCCCTCCACTTT. Protein product: CASSPGGNSPLHF.

The chain is built from TRBV10-1 and TRBJ1-1; D remains ambiguous. Germline lookup yields CDR1 WNHNN and CDR2 SYGVQD (reference sequence). V was pared by 8 bases and J by 3 bases, with 13 bases between. This CDR3 contains 13 residues. DNA of the CDR3: TGCGCCAGCCAGCATAGCCGCGACACTGAAGCTTTCTTT. Its protein product is CASQHSRDTEAFF.

This clone occurred once. The chain employs TRBV3-1 (or the pseudogene TRBV3-2) and TRBJ2-1; 7 bases line up with TRBD2. J lost 6 bases, V lost 1 base, and 0 bases had no gene match. This CDR3 comprises 13 residues. The germline V gene encodes CDR1 LGHDT and CDR2 YNNKEL (reference sequence). CDR3: CASSQGGGNEQFF. The CDR3 DNA follows: TGTGCCAGCAGCCAAGGGGGGGGCAATGAGCAGTTCTTC.

The chain links TRBV6-5 to TRBJ2-5; 7 bases align to TRBD1. The CDR3 has 13 amino acids. The J segment lost 1 base and the V segment lost 11 bases, leaving 7 bases of the junction unmatched. Germline CDR1 reads MNHEY; CDR2 reads SVGAGI. CDR3 in amino acids: CAGSTGPQETQYF. The CDR3 DNA reads TGTGCCGGATCGACAGGGCCCCAAGAGACCCAGTACTTC.

The chain carries TRBV28 and TRBJ1-2; 7 bases map to TRBD1. V shed 6 bases, J shed 3 bases, and the junction held 10 bases outside the gene matches. This CDR3 contains 15 residues. CDR1 is MDHEN and CDR2 is SYDVKM in the germline V gene. DNA for the CDR3: TGTGCCAGCAGAGCCGGACAGGAAGGACACTATGGCTACACCTTC. Amino acids: CASRAGQEGHYGYTF.

V usage is TRBV6-4 and J usage is TRBJ2-3; 8 bases are shared with TRBD2. CDR3 length equals 17 residues. Germline values: CDR1 MRHNA, CDR2 SNTAGT. V dropped 2 bases and J dropped 0; count of bases not matched to a gene: 7. The CDR3 DNA follows: TGTGCCAGCAGTGACACCCCGGGGGGGCCTAGCACAGATACGCAGTATTTT. This codes for CASSDTPGGPSTDTQYF.

The J gene is TRBJ2-1, the V gene TRBV6-6, with TRBD1 matching over 9 bases. V shed 0 bases, J shed 6 bases, and the junction held 0 bases outside the gene matches. CDR1 MNHNY and CDR2 SVGAGI come from the germline V gene (reference sequence). The CDR3 loop spans 14 amino acids. Here the CDR3 DNA reads TGTGCCAGCAGTTACTCGGGACAGGGCAATGAGCAGTTCTTC. Amino acids: CASSYSGQGNEQFF.

This chain uses TRBV27 with TRBJ2-5, with D possibly matching TRBD2 (6 bases). Germline V lookup: CDR1 MNHEY, CDR2 SMNVEV (reference sequence). Trimming cost V 3 bases and J 5 bases, with 16 bases left between them. The CDR3 has 15 residues. In nucleotides, the CDR3 is TGTGCCAGCAGTTTTGGGGGAGGACGGTGGGAGACCCAGTACTTC. It yields the protein CASSFGGGRWETQYF.

The CDR3 loop is CASSVARGDIQYF. The CDR3, as DNA: TGTGCCAGCAGCGTCGCTCGGGGTGACATTCAGTACTTC. This chain joins TRBV9 and TRBJ2-4, with a tentative D call TRBD2 (5 bases). Per the germline V gene, CDR1 is SGDLS and CDR2 is YYNGEE. The CDR3 is made up of 13 amino acids. V lost 2 bases and J 8 bases, leaving 11 bases between the germline ends.

The J gene is TRBJ2-7, the V gene TRBV7-2, with 8 positions matching TRBD2. Germline V CDR1 and CDR2: SGHTA, FQGNSA. Germline trimming cut 3 bases from V and 0 bases from J; bases unmatched to any gene: 4. The CDR3 is 15 amino acids. CDR3 nucleotides: TGTGCCAGCAGCTTTATAGCGGGGAGCTCCTACGAGCAGTACTTC. Its translation is CASSFIAGSSYEQYF.